The 8 T cell receptor beta chains in this list originate from one sample, sequenced in a study of neoadjuvant nivolumab and ipilimumab in lung cancer. Here immunoSEQ multiplex PCR was the method, and the copy in TCRdb shows in-frame clones only, minus some. The sample has 15,000 to 20,000 clones; 76% are singletons. The material was tumor tissue, obtained after neoadjuvant nivolumab, alone or with ipilimumab, at or shortly before surgery. The receptors stem from an adult with non-small cell lung cancer.

This clone was observed once. One junction end disagrees with the germline gene, perhaps due to a read error. The chain combines TRBV30 with TRBJ2-5; tentative D call: TRBD1 (5 bases). From germline, CDR1 is GTSNPN and CDR2 SVGIG (reference sequence). CDR3 length: 11 residues. The DNA of the CDR3 is TGTGCCTGGAGTGTCGAGACAGCGAGAAACTTC. Its translation: CAWSVETARNF.

The J gene is TRBJ1-2, the V gene TRBV5-1; the match to TRBD1 covers 8 bases. Per the germline V gene, CDR1 is SGHRS and CDR2 is YFSETQ. The CDR3 has 20 residues. Trimming took 3 bases from V and 8 from J; bases not matched to a gene: 27. CDR3 sequence: CASSSPRQGQGSSTPPGYTF. The CDR3 nucleotides read TGCGCCAGCAGCTCCCCGCGACAAGGACAGGGATCCAGCACCCCGCCGGGCTACACCTTC.

The chain joins TRBV27 to TRBJ1-2; possible D gene TRBD1, 5 bases. V shed 3 bases and J shed 6 bases, with 11 bases lying between them. Germline lookup yields CDR1 MNHEY and CDR2 SMNVEV (reference sequence). CDR3 length: 13 amino acids. DNA for the CDR3: TGTGCCAGCAGTTTTAGGGACCGCGATGGCTACACCTTC. It yields the protein CASSFRDRDGYTF.

This clone has more than one count but fewer than ten. The V and J genes are TRBV2 and TRBJ1-2; tentative D call: TRBD1 (6 bases). The CDR3 covers 14 residues. Germline V gene sequence: CDR1 SNHLY, CDR2 FYNNEI. V was clipped by 7 bases and J by 4 bases, with 16 bases between them. Here the CDR3 reads CASTETGYSYGYTF. In DNA, the CDR3 is TGTGCCAGCACGGAAACAGGGTATTCCTATGGCTACACCTTC.

The chain joins TRBV18 to TRBJ2-1; TRBD1 might be the D (6 bases). This CDR3 has 15 amino acids. Trimming shortened V by 4 bases and J by 10 bases, and 20 bases separated the two germline ends. From germline, CDR1 is KGHSH and CDR2 LQKENI. The CDR3 DNA reads TGTGCCAGCTCACAAGGACAACAGACAGGTGCAGAGCAGTTCTTC. It is translated as CASSQGQQTGAEQFF.

The chain employs TRBV6-1 and TRBJ2-7, with TRBD2 matching 7 bases. CDR1 and CDR2 from the germline V gene are MNHNS and SASEGT. J was trimmed by 4 bases and V by 8 bases; bases with no gene match: 11. CDR3 length: 14 residues. CDR3 coding DNA: TGTGCCAGCCGAGTCGGTAGCGGGTTGTACGAGCAGTACTTC. Translation: CASRVGSGLYEQYF.

In this sample, this clone turned up a few times. The chain uses TRBV18 and TRBJ1-1, with D uncertain. Trimming took off 6 bases at V and 5 bases at J, with 13 bases between the two ends. The germline V gene has CDR1 KGHSH and CDR2 LQKENI. This CDR3 is 13 amino acids long. For the CDR3, the DNA is TGTGCCAGCTCCTCGTTATCCCGGACTGAAGCTTTCTTT. It translates to CASSSLSRTEAFF.

This chain links TRBV18 with TRBJ2-3, with no clear D. The CDR3 is made up of 12 amino acids. Germline V CDR1 and CDR2: KGHSH, LQKENI. Trimming cost V 6 bases and J 3 bases, with 7 bases left between them. The CDR3, as DNA: TGTGCCAGCTCGCAATATACAGATACGCAGTATTTT. Translated: CASSQYTDTQYF.